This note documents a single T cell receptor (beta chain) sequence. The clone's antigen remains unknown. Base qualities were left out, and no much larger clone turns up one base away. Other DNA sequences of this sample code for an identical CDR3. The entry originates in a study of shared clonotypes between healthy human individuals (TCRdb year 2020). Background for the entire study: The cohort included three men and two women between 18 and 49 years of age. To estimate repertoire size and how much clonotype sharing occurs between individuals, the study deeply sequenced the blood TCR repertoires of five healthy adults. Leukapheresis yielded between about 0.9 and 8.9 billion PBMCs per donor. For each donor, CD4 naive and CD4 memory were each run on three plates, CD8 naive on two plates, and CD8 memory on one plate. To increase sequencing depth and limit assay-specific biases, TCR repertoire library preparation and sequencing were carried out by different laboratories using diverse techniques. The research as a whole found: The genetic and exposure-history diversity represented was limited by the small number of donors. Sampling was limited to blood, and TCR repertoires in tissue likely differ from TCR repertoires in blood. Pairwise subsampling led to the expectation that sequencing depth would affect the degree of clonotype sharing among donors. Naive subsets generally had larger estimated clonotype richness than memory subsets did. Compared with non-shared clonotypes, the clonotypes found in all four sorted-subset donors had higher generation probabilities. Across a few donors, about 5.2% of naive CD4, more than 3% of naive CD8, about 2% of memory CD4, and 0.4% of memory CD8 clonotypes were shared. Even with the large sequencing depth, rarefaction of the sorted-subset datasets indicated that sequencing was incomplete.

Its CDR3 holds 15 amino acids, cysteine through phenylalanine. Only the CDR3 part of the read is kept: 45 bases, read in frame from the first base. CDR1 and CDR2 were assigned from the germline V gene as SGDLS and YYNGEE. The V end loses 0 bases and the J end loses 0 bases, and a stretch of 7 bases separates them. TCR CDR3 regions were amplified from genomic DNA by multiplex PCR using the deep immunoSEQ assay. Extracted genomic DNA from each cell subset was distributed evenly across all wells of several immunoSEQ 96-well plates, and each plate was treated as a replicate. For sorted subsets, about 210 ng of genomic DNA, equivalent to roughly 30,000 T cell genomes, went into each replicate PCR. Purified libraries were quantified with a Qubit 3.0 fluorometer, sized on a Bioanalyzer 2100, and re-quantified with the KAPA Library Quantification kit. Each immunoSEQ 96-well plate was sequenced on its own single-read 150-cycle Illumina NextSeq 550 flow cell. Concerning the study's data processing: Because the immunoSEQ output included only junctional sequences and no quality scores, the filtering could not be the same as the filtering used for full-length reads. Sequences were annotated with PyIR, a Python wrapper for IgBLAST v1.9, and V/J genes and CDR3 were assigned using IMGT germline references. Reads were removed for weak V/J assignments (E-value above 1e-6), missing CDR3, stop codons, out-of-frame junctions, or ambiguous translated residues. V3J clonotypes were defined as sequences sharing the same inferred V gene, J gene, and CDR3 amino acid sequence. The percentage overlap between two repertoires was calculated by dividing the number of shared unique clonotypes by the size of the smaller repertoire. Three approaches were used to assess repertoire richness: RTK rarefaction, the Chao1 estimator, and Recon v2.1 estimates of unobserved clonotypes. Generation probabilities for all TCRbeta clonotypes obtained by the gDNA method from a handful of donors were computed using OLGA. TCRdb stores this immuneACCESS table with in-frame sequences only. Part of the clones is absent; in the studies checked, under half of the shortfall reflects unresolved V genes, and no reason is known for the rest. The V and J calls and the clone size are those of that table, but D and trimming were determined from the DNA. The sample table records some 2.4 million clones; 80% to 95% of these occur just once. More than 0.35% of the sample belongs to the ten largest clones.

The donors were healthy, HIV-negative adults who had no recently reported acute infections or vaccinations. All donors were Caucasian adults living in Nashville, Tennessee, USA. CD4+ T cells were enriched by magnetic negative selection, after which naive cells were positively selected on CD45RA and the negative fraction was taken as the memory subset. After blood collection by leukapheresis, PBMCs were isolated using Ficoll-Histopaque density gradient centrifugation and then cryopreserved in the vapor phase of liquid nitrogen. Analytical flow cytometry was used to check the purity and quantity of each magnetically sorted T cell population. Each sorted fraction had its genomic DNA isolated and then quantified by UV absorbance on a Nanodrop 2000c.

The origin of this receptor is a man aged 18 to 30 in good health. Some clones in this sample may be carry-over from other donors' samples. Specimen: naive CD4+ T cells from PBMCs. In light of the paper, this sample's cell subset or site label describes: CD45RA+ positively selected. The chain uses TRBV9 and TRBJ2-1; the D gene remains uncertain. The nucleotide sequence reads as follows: TGTGCCAGCAGCGTAGCTCCGAGCTCCTACAATGAGCAGTTCTTC. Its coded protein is CASSVAPSSYNEQFF.